What follows is one T cell receptor beta chain and its context. This clonotype showed up just a few times. The specificity of this receptor is unknown. Base-call qualities are not available, and no considerably larger clone is one nucleotide away. The sample originates from a study of blood T cells in healthy people across ages (dated by TCRdb to between 2014 and 2016). With respect to the entire study: Template switching captured roughly one uniquely barcoded TCR beta cDNA molecule per two T cells in model experiments. The study measured age-related changes in TCR beta repertoire diversity using deep sequencing normalized with unique cDNA molecular identifiers. Two additional independent replicas of 1 million unique cDNA reads from the same blood draw were analyzed for two donors (one aged 18 to 29 and one aged 80 or older). To avoid experimental bias, donors of different ages were distributed randomly across sequencing lanes. Donors were grouped into four age groups: young (average about 15 years), middle-aged (39), aged (about 59) and long-lived (around 80). Overall study results and their limits: Estimates of total diversity based on one million sequenced T cells were considered lower bounds and underestimates. Donor CMV infection status was unknown, potentially confounding age-related changes in expanded clonotypes. Conclusive comparison of naive and antigen-experienced compartments was prevented by the profiling of bulk unsorted PBMCs. As age increased, observed TCR beta diversity per million T cells dropped in a roughly linear way, and a significant reduction was already evident by age roughly 40. Observed TCR beta diversity correlated strongly with the percentage of naive T cells measured by flow cytometry. Compared with the aged group, more naive CD4+ T cells, fewer expanded clones and increased TCR diversity were shown by the long-lived group, suggesting age selection.

The library came from 5' RACE. The second PCR ran for about 6 to 12 cycles and used a J-beta primer mix along with a sample-barcoded 5' primer. Each TCR beta cDNA molecule received a unique molecular identifier from a template-switch 5' adaptor carrying 12 random nucleotides. At least 2.5 million CDR3-containing paired-end reads were obtained from each sample. The Mint cDNA synthesis kit, primed by a TRBC-specific oligonucleotide, was used to synthesize first-strand cDNA from all RNA. All cDNA was treated with uracil-DNA glycosylase and then went through a first 18-cycle PCR with the universal primers M1SS and BC2_uni_R. The study's processing was this. Each sample was normalized by randomly selecting 1 million high-quality reads, each carrying a distinct molecular identifier. Instead of being binned into consensus sequences, reads with shared molecular identifiers were discarded. CDR3 identification, clonotype clustering and error correction used MiTCR with a Q25 quality threshold and the strictest error-elimination algorithm. A nonparametric unseen species model with Euler transformation was used to estimate a lower bound on total TCR beta diversity. Using fastp at Q25 and MiXCR, TCRdb reprocessed the public reads and kept productive beta chains. Entries are consolidated by CDR3 protein sequence, retaining the most common genes and DNA. The V and J calls shown here were made by TCRdb, not taken from the authors' results. The sample table contains around 1,900,000 distinct CDR3 sequences; only one count was recorded for about two fifths of them. The ten biggest clones cover more than 20% of the sample.

Its CDR3 holds 15 amino acids, cysteine through phenylalanine. The DNA shown is the 45-base CDR3, in frame from base 1. The germline V end is reduced by 6 bases and the J end by 7 bases; junction bases left unmatched: 15. Looking up the germline V gene (reference sequence) yields CDR1 DFQATT and CDR2 SNEGSKA. The donors were 40 or so Caucasian individuals from Russia, aged roughly 6 to 90 years, who were systemically healthy. About 9.1 milliliters of peripheral blood were collected from each donor into EDTA-treated Vacutainer tubes. Ficoll-Paque density-gradient centrifugation was used to isolate PBMCs, with at least 7 million per sample. Trizol reagent was used to extract total RNA from the PBMCs, yielding at least 5 micrograms per sample. The percentages of naive CD45RAhigh/CD27high T cells were determined by flow cytometry on a PBMC aliquot from every donor.

The sequence links TRBV20-1 to TRBJ2-1; TRBD1 matches 7 bases in the middle. Sequencing was carried out using blood. The TCR originated in a human donor in good health. The nucleotide sequence is given as TGCAGTGCCCTACTACAGGGGATGATATCGAATGAGCAGTTCTTC. Its translation reads: CSALLQGMISNEQFF.